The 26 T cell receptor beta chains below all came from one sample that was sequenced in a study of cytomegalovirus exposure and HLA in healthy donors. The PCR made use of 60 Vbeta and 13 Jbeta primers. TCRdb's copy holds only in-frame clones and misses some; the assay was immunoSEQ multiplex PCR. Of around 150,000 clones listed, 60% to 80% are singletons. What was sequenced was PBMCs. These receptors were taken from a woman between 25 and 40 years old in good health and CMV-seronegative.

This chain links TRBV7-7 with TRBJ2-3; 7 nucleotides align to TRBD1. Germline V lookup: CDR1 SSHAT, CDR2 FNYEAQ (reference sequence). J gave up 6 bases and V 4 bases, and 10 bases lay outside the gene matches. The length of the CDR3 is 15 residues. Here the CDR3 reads CASSSDRSGMDTQYF. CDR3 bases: TGTGCCAGCAGCTCGGACAGGAGTGGAATGGATACGCAGTATTTT.

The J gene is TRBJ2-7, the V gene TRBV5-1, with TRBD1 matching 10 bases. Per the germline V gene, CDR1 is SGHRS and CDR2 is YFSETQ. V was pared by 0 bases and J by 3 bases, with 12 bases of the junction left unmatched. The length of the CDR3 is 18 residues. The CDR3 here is CASSLAGTGAARVYEQYF. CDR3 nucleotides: TGCGCCAGCAGCTTGGCAGGGACAGGGGCAGCCCGGGTCTACGAGCAGTACTTC.

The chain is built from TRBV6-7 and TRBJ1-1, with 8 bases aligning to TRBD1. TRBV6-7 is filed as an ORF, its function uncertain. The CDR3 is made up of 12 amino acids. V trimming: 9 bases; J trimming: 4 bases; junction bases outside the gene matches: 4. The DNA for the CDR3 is TGTGCCAGTCGACAGGGGAGCACTGAAGCTTTCTTT. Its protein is CASRQGSTEAFF.

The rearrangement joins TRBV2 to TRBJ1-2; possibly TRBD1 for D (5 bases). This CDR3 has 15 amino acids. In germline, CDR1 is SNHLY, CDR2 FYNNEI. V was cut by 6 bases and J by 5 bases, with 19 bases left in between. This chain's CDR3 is CASRMQGTPGYGYTF. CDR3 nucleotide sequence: TGTGCCAGCAGGATGCAGGGCACGCCAGGGTATGGCTACACCTTC.

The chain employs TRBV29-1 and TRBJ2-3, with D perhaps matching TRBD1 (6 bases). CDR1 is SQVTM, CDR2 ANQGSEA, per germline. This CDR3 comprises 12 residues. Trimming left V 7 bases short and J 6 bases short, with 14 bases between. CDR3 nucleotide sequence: TGCAGCGCCTACACAGGGATGGATACGCAGTATTTT. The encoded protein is CSAYTGMDTQYF.

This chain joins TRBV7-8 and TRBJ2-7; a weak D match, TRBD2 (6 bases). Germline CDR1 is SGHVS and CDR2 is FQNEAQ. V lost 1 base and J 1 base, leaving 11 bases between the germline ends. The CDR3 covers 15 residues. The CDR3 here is CASSLVGGESYEQYF. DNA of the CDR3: TGTGCCAGCAGCTTAGTCGGCGGGGAGTCCTACGAGCAGTACTTC.

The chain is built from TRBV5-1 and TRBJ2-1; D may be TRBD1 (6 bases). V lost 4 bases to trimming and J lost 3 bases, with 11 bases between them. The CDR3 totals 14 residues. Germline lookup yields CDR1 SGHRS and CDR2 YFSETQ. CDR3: CASSVQGNYNEQFF. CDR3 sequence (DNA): TGCGCCAGCAGCGTTCAGGGGAACTACAATGAGCAGTTCTTC.

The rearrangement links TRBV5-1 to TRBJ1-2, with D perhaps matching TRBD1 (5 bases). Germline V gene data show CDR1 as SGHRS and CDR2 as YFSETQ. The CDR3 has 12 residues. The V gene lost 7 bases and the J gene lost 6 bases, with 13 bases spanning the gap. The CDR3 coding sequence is TGCGCCAGCTCCGTGTCAGGGCATGGCTACACCTTC. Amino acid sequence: CASSVSGHGYTF.

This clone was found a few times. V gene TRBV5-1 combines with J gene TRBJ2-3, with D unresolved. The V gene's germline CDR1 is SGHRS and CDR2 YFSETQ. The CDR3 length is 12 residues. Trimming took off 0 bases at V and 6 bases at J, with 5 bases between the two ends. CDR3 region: CASSLVGDTQYF. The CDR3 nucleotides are TGCGCCAGCAGCTTGGTCGGGGATACGCAGTATTTT.

CDR3 protein: CASSSLGQENTEAFF. The CDR3 DNA is TGTGCCAGCAGCTCTTTAGGACAGGAGAACACTGAAGCTTTCTTT. V usage is TRBV5-4 and J usage is TRBJ1-1, with TRBD1 matching over 7 bases. CDR1 and CDR2 (germline): SGHNT, YYREEE (reference sequence). CDR3 length: 15 amino acids. J was trimmed by 1 base and V by 3 bases; bases with no gene match: 6.

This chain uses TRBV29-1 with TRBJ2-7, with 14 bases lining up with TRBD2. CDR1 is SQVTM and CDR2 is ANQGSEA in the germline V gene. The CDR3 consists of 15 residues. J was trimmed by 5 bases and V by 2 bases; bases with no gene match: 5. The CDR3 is CSVERGTSGGHEQYF. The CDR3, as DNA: TGCAGCGTTGAAAGGGGGACTAGCGGGGGTCACGAGCAGTACTTC.

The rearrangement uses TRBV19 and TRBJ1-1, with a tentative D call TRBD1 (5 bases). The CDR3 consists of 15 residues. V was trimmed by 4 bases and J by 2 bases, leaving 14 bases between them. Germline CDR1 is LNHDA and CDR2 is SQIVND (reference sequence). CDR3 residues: CASSSSLGGNTEAFF. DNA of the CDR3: TGTGCCAGTAGTAGCAGTCTGGGGGGTAACACTGAAGCTTTCTTT. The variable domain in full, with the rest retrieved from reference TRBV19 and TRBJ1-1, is DGGITQSPKYLFRKEGQNVTLSCEQNLNHDAMYWYRQDPGQGLRLIYYSQIVNDFQKGDIAEGYSVSREKKESFPLTVTSAQKNPTAFYLCASSSSLGGNTEAFFGQGTRLTVV.

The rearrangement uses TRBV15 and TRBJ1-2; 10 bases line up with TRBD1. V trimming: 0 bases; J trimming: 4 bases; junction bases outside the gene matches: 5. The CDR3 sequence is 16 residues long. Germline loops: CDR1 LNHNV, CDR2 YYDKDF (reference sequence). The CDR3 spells CATSRDGTGARYGYTF. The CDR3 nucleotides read TGTGCCACCAGCAGAGATGGGACAGGGGCTCGCTATGGCTACACCTTC.

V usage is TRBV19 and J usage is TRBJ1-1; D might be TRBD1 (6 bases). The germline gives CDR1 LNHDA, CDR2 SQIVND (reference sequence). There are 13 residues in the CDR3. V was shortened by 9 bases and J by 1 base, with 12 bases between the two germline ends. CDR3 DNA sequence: TGTGCCAGCCGCAGACAGGAGAACACTGAAGCTTTCTTT. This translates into CASRRQENTEAFF.

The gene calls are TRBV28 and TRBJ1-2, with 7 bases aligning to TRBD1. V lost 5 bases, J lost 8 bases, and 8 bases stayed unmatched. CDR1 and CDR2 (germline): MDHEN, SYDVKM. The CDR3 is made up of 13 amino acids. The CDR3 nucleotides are TGTGCCAGCAGTCCCACAGGGGCGGGGGGCTACACCTTC. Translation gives CASSPTGAGGYTF.

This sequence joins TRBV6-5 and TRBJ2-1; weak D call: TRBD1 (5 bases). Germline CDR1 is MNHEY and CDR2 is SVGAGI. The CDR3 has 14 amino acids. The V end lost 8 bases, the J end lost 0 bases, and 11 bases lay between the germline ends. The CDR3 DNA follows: TGTGCCAGCGCAGGGATAAGCTCCTACAATGAGCAGTTCTTC. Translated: CASAGISSYNEQFF.

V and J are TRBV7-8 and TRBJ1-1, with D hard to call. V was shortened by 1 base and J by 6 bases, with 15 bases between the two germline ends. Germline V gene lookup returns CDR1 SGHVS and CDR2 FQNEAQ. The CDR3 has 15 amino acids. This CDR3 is CASSLDGRLPSEAFF. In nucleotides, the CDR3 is TGTGCCAGCAGCTTAGATGGTAGATTACCCTCTGAAGCTTTCTTT.

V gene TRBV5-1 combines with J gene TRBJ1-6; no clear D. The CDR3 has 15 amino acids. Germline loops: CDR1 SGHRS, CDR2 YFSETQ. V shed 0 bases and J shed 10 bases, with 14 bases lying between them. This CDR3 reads CASSLEGREQSPLHF. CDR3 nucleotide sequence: TGCGCCAGCAGCTTGGAAGGGAGGGAACAATCACCCCTCCACTTT.

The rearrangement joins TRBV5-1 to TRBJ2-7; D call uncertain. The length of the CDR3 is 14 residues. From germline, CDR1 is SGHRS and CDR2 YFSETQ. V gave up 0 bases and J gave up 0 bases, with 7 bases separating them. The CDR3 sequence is CASSLASGSYEQYF. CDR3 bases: TGCGCCAGCAGCTTGGCCTCGGGCTCCTACGAGCAGTACTTC.

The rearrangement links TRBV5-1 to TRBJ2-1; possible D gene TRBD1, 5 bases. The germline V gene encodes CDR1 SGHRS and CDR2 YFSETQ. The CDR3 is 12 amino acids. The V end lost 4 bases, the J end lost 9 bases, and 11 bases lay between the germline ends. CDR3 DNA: TGCGCCAGCAGCCCAGGGTTGGGTGAGCAGTTCTTC. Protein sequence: CASSPGLGEQFF.

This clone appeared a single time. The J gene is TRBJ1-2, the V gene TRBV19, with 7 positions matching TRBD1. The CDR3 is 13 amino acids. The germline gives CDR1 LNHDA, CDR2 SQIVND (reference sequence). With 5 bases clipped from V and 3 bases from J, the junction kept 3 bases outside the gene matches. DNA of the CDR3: TGTGCCAGTAGTCGAACAGGGGACTATGGCTACACCTTC. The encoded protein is CASSRTGDYGYTF.

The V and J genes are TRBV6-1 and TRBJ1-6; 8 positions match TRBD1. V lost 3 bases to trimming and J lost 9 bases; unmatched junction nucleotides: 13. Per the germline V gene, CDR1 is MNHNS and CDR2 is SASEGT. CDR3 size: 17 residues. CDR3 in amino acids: CASSDTQGARFGSPLHF. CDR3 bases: TGTGCCAGCAGTGACACTCAGGGGGCGCGCTTCGGTTCACCCCTCCACTTT.

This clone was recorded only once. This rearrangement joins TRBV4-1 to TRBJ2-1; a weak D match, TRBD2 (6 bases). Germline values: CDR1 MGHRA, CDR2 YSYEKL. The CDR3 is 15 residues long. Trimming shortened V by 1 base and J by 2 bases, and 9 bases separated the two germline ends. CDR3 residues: CASSQARGAYNEQFF. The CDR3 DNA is TGCGCCAGCAGCCAAGCGCGGGGAGCCTACAATGAGCAGTTCTTC.

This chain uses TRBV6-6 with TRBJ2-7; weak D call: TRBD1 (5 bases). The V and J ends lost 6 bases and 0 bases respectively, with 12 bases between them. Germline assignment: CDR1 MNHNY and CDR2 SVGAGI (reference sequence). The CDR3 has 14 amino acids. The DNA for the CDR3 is TGTGCCAGCAGCCTGACGACAGCCTCCTACGAGCAGTACTTC. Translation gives CASSLTTASYEQYF.

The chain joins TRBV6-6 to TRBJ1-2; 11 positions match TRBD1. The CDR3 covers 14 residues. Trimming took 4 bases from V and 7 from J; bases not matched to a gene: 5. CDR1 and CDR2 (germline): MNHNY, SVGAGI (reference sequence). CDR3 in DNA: TGTGCCAGCAGTTCGGGACAGGGGGTGGTTGGCTACACCTTC. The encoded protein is CASSSGQGVVGYTF.

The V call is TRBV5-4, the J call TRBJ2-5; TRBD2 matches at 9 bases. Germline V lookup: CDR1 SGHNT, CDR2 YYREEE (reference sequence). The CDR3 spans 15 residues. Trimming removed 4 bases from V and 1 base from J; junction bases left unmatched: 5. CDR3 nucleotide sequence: TGTGCCAGCAGCCAGGCGGGGGGGGTCCAAGAGACCCAGTACTTC. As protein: CASSQAGGVQETQYF. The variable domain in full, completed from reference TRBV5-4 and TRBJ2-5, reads ETGVTQSPTHLIKTRGQQVTLRCSSQSGHNTVSWYQQALGQGPQFIFQYYREEENGRGNFPPRFSGLQFPNYSSELNVNALELDDSALYLCASSQAGGVQETQYFGPGTRLLVL.